What follows are 13 T cell receptor beta chains derived from one specimen sequenced in a study of CD8+CD57+ T cells in acquired aplastic anemia (dated by TCRdb to the late 2010s). Sequencing was performed on an Illumina HiSeq 2000. TCR beta VDJ combination and CDR3 sequence profiling used genomic DNA as the template. TCRdb reworked the public reads: Q25 trimming with fastp, MiXCR clone assembly, productive beta chains retained. Under each unique CDR3 protein, matching rows form one entry showing the most common genes and DNA. The sample records 310,000 or so distinct CDR3 sequences, approximately 58% of which are singletons. Of the sample, 1% to 1.5% is held by the ten largest clones. Flow cytometry had shown CD8+CD57+ cell expansion in the patients selected for sequencing. Sequenced: sorted CD4+, CD8+, or CD8+CD57+ T cells (not recorded which) from PBMCs. These receptors came from a human donor with aplastic anemia.

This clonotype was seen ten or more times. V and J are TRBV11-3 and TRBJ2-2, with D possibly TRBD2 on 6 matching bases. The germline V gene encodes CDR1 SGHNT and CDR2 YENEEA. CDR3 length equals 12 residues. The ends were cut back, 6 bases at V and 6 bases at J, with 8 bases in the middle. The CDR3 spells CASSRESGELFF. The CDR3 bases are TGTGCCAGCAGTCGGGAGTCCGGGGAGCTGTTTTTT.

This clonotype was observed many times. The chain recombines TRBV2 with TRBJ1-1; D gene ambiguous. Trimming cost V 8 bases and J 0 bases, with 10 bases left between them. The CDR3 is 13 amino acids. Germline V lookup: CDR1 SNHLY, CDR2 FYNNEI. CDR3 protein: CASLFSMNTEAFF. CDR3 sequence (DNA): TGTGCCAGCTTATTCTCCATGAACACTGAAGCTTTCTTT.

This chain links TRBV29-1 with TRBJ2-5; 7 nucleotides line up with TRBD2. After removal of 5 bases from V and 2 bases from J, the junction contained 5 bases not matched to a gene. The CDR3 has 13 residues. The germline V gene has CDR1 SQVTM and CDR2 ANQGSEA. As DNA, the CDR3 is TGCAGCGTTCGCGGCGGGGGACAAGAGACCCAGTACTTC. Protein: CSVRGGGQETQYF.

This clonotype has a count of ten or more. The chain uses TRBV7-2 and TRBJ2-5, with 11 bases that match TRBD2. The CDR3 totals 16 residues. Germline lookup yields CDR1 SGHTA and CDR2 FQGNSA. After removal of 3 bases from V and 5 bases from J, the junction contained 8 bases not matched to a gene. The CDR3 sequence is CASSFLAGGYEETQYF. CDR3 sequence (DNA): TGTGCCAGCAGCTTCCTAGCGGGGGGTTACGAGGAGACCCAGTACTTC. Combining the CDR3 with reference TRBV7-2 and TRBJ2-5 gives the whole variable domain GAGVSQSPSNKVTEKGKDVELRCDPISGHTALYWYRQSLGQGLEFLIYFQGNSAPDKSGLPSDRFSAERTGGSVSTLTIQRTQQEDSAVYLCASSFLAGGYEETQYFGPGTRLLVL.

The rearrangement links TRBV7-9 to TRBJ2-7, with 10 bases fitting TRBD2. Trimming removed 4 bases from V and 4 bases from J; junction bases left unmatched: 4. From germline, CDR1 is SEHNR and CDR2 FQNEAQ (reference sequence). This CDR3 has 14 residues. The CDR3 coding sequence is TGTGCCAGCAGCTCTAGCGGGAGTCAGTACGAGCAGTACTTC. This gives the protein CASSSSGSQYEQYF. The full variable domain, completed using reference TRBV7-9 and TRBJ2-7, is DTGVSQNPRHKITKRGQNVTFRCDPISEHNRLYWYRQTLGQGPEFLTYFQNEAQLEKSRLLSDRFSAERPKGSFSTLEIQRTEQGDSAMYLCASSSSGSQYEQYFGPGTRLTVT.

This clonotype appeared a few times. This chain uses TRBV29-1 with TRBJ2-3, with a tentative D call TRBD1 (5 bases). V gave up 5 bases and J gave up 6 bases, with 12 bases separating them. In germline, CDR1 is SQVTM, CDR2 ANQGSEA. The CDR3 is made up of 12 amino acids. The CDR3 here is CSVSPSGDTQYF. Written as DNA, the CDR3 is TGCAGCGTTTCGCCCTCAGGGGATACGCAGTATTTT.

Only a few counts were recorded for this clonotype. The chain joins TRBV5-1 to TRBJ2-7; 11 bases line up with TRBD2. CDR3 length: 15 residues. Germline lookup yields CDR1 SGHRS and CDR2 YFSETQ. V was pared by 4 bases and J by 2 bases, with 5 bases of the junction left unmatched. CDR3 in DNA: TGCGCCAGCAGCGTGGGACTAGCGGCCGCCTACGAGCAGTACTTC. It encodes CASSVGLAAAYEQYF.

For this clonotype: At one end the junction does not follow the germline gene, possibly because of a read error. The rearrangement joins TRBV24-1 to TRBJ2-2, with D maybe TRBD2 (5 bases). The CDR3 spans 14 residues. The V gene's germline CDR1 is KGHDR and CDR2 SFDVKD. CDR3 residues: CATGRVANTGEPFF. In nucleotides, the CDR3 is TGTGCCACCGGACGGGTCGCGAACACCGGGGAGCCGTTTTTT.

This rearrangement joins TRBV9 to TRBJ2-7; D is undetermined. The CDR3 length is 13 residues. Germline loops: CDR1 SGDLS, CDR2 YYNGEE. Between the trimmed V and J ends, which lost 5 bases and 4 bases, there was a span of 13 bases. In DNA form, the CDR3 reads TGTGCCAGCAGGGACCCGGGCCTATACGAGCAGTACTTC. Protein product: CASRDPGLYEQYF.

The chain has TRBV7-8 and TRBJ1-5, with unresolved D. The CDR3 spans 15 residues. Trimming took 1 base from V and 1 from J, leaving 8 bases between them. Per germline, CDR1 SGHVS and CDR2 FQNEAQ. The CDR3 bases are TGTGCCAGCAGCTTAGTTGGCGGAAGCAATCAGCCCCAGCATTTT. Protein: CASSLVGGSNQPQHF. The whole variable domain, filled in from reference TRBV7-8 and TRBJ1-5, reads GAGVSQSPRYKVAKRGQDVALRCDPISGHVSLFWYQQALGQGPEFLTYFQNEAQLDKSGLPSDRFFAERPEGSVSTLKIQRTQQEDSAVYLCASSLVGGSNQPQHFGDGTRLSIL.

This clonotype was counted a few times. The rearrangement joins TRBV25-1 to TRBJ2-6; 10 bases are a match to TRBD1. This CDR3 is built from 15 residues. V lost 9 bases to trimming and J lost 1 base; unmatched junction nucleotides: 3. CDR1 MGHDK and CDR2 SYGVNS come from the germline V gene. For the CDR3, the DNA is TGTGCCAGGGACAGGGGGAAATCTGGGGCCAACGTCCTGACTTTC. Its protein product is CARDRGKSGANVLTF.

V gene TRBV2 combines with J gene TRBJ1-1; possible D gene TRBD1, 6 bases. Deletions cut 3 bases from V and 1 base from J, with 12 bases between. CDR1 is SNHLY and CDR2 is FYNNEI in the germline V gene. The CDR3 is 15 amino acids. The CDR3 DNA sequence: TGTGCCAGCAGTGAGGTGGGGGCAACGAACACTGAAGCTTTCTTT. This encodes CASSEVGATNTEAFF.

The V call is TRBV7-3, the J call TRBJ1-6, with D perhaps matching TRBD1 (6 bases). The CDR3 length is 16 residues. The germline V gene encodes CDR1 SGHTA and CDR2 FQGTGA. The V end was cut by 5 bases, the J end by 7 bases, with 18 bases between. The chain's CDR3 is CASSLDSLGSNSPLHF. The DNA for the CDR3 is TGTGCCAGCAGCCTGGACAGCCTCGGATCAAATTCACCCCTCCACTTT.